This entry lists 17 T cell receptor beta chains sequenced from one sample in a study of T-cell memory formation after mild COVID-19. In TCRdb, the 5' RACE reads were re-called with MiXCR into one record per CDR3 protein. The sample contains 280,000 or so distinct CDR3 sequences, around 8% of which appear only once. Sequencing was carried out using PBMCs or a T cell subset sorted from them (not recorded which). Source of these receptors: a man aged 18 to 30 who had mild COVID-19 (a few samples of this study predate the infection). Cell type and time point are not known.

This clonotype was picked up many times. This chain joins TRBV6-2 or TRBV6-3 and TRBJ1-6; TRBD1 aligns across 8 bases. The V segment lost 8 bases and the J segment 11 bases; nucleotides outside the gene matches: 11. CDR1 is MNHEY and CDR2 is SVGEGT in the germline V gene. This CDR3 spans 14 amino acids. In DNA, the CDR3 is TGTGCCAGCGGGGAGGACAGGGCTGTGGCACCCCTCCACTTT. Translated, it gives CASGEDRAVAPLHF.

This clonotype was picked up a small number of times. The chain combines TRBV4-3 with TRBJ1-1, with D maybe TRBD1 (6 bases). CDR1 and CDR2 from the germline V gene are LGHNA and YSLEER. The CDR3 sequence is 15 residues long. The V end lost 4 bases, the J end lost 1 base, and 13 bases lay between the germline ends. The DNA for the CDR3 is TGCGCCAGCAGCCCTAACGGGGGGGCGAACACTGAAGCTTTCTTT. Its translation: CASSPNGGANTEAFF.

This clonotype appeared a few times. The CDR3 sequence is CASSEHGNEKLFF. Written as DNA, the CDR3 is TGTGCCAGCAGTGAACACGGTAATGAAAAACTGTTTTTT. The V gene is TRBV28, the J gene TRBJ1-4; D is unresolved. Germline CDR1 reads MDHEN; CDR2 reads SYDVKM. This CDR3 is built from 13 residues. With 5 bases removed from V and 4 bases from J, the gap between germline ends came to 8 bases.

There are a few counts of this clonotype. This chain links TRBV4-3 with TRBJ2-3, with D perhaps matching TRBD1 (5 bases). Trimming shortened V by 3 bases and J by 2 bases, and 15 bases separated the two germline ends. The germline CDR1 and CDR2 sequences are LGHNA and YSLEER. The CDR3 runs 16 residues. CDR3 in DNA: TGCGCCAGCAGCCAGTTAGGGGCCGGTCCCACAGATACGCAGTATTTT. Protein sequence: CASSQLGAGPTDTQYF.

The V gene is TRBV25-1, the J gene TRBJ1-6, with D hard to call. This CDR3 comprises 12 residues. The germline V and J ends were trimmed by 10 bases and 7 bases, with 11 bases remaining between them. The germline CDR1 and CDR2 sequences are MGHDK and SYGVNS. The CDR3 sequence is CATRKENSPLHF. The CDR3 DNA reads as TGTGCCACCAGAAAAGAGAATTCACCCCTCCACTTT.

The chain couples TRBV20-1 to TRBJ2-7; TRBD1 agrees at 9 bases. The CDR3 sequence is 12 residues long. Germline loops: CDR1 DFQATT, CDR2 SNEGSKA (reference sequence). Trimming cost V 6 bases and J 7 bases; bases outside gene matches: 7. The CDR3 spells CSAGTGFGEQYV. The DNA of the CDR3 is TGCAGTGCAGGGACAGGGTTTGGGGAGCAGTACGTC.

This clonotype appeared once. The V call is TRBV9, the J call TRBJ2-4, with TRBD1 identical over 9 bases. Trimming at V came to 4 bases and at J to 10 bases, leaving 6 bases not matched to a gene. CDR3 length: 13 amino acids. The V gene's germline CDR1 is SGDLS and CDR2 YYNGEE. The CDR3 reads CASSLDRGGIQYF. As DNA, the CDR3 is TGTGCCAGCAGCCTGGACAGGGGCGGGATTCAGTACTTC.

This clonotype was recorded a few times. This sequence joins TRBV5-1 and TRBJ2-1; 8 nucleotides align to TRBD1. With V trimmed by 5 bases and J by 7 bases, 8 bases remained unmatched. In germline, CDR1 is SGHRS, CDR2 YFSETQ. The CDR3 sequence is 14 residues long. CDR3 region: CASRTGEGRNEQFF. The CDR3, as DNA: TGCGCCAGCAGGACAGGGGAAGGTCGGAATGAGCAGTTCTTC.

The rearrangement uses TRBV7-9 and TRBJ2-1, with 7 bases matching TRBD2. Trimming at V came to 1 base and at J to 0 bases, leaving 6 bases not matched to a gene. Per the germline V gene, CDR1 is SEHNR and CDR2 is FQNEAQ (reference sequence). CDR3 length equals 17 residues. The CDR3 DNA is TGTGCCAGCAGCTTAGGCGGGGGAGCTTACTCCTACAATGAGCAGTTCTTC. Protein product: CASSLGGGAYSYNEQFF.

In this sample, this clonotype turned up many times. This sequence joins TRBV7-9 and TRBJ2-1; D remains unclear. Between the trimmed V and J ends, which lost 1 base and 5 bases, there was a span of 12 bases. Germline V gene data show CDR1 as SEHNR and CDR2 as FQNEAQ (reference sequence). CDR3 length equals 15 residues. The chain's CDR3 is CASSLVAIRDNEQFF. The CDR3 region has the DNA TGTGCCAGCAGCTTAGTGGCGATTAGGGACAATGAGCAGTTCTTC.

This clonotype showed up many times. The DNA for the CDR3 is TGTGCCACCAGGACCAAGACGGGTGAGCAGTTCTTC. Translating it yields CATRTKTGEQFF. The gene calls are TRBV24-1 and TRBJ2-1; unclear D gene. The germline gives CDR1 KGHDR, CDR2 SFDVKD. V was trimmed by 7 bases and J by 9 bases, leaving 12 bases between them. The CDR3 contains 12 residues.

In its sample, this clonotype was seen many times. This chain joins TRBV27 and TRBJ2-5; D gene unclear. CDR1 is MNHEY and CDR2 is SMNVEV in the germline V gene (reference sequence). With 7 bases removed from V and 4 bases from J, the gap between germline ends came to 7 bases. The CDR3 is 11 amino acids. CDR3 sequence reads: CASTDRETQYF. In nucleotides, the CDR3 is TGTGCCAGCACCGACCGAGAGACCCAGTACTTC.

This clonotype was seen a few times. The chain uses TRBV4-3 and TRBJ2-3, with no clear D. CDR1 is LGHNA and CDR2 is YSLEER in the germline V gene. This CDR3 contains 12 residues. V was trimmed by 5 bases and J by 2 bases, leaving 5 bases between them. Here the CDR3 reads CASSKTTDTQYF. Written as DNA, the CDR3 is TGCGCCAGCAGCAAGACCACAGATACGCAGTATTTT.

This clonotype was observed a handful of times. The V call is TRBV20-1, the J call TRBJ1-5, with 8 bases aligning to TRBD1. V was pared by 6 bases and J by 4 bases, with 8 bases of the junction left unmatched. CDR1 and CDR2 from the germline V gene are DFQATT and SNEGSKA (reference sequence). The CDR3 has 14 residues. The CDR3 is CSAADRGANQPQHF. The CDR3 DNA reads TGCAGTGCAGCTGACAGGGGAGCAAATCAGCCCCAGCATTTT.

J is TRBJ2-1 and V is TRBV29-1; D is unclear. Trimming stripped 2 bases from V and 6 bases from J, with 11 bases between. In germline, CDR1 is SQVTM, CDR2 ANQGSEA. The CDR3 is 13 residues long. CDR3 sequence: CSVERGRPNEQFF. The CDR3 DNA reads TGCAGCGTTGAAAGAGGCCGGCCCAATGAGCAGTTCTTC.

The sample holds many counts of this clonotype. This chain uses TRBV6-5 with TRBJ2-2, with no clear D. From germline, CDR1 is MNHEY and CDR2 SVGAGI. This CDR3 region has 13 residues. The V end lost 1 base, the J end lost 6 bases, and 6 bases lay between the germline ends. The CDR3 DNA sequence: TGTGCCAGCAGTTACTTGGGCGCCGGGGAGCTGTTTTTT. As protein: CASSYLGAGELFF.

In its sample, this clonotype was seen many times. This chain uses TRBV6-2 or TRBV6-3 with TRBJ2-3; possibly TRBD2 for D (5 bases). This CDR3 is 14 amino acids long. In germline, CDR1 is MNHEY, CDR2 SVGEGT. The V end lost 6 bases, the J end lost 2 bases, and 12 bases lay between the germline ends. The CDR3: CASRLGLATDTQYF. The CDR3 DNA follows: TGTGCCAGCAGATTAGGGCTAGCCACAGATACGCAGTATTTT.